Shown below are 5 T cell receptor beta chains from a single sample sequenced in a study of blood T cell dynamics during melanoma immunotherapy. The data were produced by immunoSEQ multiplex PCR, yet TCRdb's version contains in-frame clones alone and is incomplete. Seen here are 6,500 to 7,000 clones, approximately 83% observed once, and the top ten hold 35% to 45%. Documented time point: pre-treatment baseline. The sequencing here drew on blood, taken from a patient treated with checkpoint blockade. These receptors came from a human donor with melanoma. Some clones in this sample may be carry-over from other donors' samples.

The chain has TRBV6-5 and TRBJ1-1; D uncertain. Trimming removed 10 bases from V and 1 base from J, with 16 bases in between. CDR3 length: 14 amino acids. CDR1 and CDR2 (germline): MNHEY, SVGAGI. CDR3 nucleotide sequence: TGTGCCACAAATTTGCGGAACACGAACACTGAAGCTTTCTTT. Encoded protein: CATNLRNTNTEAFF.

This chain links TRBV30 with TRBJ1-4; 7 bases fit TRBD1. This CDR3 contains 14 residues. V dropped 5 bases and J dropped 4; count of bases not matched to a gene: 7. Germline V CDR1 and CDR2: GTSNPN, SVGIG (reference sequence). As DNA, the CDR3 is TGTGCCTGGTCAAGGGACAGCAGTAATGAAAAACTGTTTTTT. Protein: CAWSRDSSNEKLFF.

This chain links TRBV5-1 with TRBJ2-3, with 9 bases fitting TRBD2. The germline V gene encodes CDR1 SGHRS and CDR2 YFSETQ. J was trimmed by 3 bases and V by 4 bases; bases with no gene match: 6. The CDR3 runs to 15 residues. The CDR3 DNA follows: TGCGCCAGCAGCACCCCAGCGGGGGGTACAGATACGCAGTATTTT. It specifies CASSTPAGGTDTQYF. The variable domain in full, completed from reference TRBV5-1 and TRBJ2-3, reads KAGVTQTPRYLIKTRGQQVTLSCSPISGHRSVSWYQQTPGQGLQFLFEYFSETQRNKGNFPGRFSGRQFSNSRSEMNVSTLELGDSALYLCASSTPAGGTDTQYFGPGTRLTVL.

CDR3 coding DNA: TGTGCCAGCAGTAGACTAGGCTCCTACGAGCAGTACTTC. It yields the protein CASSRLGSYEQYF. This sequence joins TRBV28 and TRBJ2-5; tentative D call: TRBD2 (6 bases). Matching the DNA end better, TRBJ2-7 makes the J call doubtful. The germline V gene encodes CDR1 MDHEN and CDR2 SYDVKM. This CDR3 comprises 13 residues.

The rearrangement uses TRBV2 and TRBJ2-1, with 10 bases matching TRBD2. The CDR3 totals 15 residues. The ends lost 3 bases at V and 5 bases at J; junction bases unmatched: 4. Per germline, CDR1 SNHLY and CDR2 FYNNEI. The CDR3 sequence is CASSEQAGGHNEQFF. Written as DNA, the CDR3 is TGTGCCAGCAGTGAGCAAGCGGGAGGGCACAATGAGCAGTTCTTC.